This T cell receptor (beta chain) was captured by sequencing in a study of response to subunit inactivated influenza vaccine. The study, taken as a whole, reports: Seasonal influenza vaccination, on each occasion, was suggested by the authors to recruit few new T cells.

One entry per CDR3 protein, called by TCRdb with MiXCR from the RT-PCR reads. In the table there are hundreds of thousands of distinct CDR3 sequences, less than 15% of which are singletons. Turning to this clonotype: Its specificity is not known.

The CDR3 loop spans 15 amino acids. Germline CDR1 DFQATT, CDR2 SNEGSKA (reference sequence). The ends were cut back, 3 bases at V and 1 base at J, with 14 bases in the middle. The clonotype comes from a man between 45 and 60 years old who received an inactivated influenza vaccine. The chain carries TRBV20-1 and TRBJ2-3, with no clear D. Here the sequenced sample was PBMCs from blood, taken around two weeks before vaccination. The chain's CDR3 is CSASHTITGTDTQYF. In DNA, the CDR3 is TGCAGTGCTAGCCACACCATCACTGGCACAGATACGCAGTATTTT.